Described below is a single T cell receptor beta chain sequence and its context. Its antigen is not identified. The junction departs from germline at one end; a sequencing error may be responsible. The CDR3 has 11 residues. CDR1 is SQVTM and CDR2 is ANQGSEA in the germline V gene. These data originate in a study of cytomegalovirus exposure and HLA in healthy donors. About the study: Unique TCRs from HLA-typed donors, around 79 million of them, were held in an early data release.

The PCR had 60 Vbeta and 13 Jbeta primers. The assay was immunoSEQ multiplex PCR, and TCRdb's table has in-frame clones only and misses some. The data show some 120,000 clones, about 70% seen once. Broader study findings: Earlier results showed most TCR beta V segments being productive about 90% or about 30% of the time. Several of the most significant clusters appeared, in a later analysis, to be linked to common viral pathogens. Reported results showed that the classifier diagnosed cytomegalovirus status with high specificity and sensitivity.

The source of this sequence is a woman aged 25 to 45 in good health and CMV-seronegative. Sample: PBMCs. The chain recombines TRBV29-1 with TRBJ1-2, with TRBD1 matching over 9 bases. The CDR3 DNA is TGCGGCGTTGGACAGGGGAATGGCTACACCTTC. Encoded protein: CGVGQGNGYTF. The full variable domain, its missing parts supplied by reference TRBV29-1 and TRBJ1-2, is SAVISQKPSRDICQRGTSLTIQCQVDSQVTMMFWYRQQPGQSLTLIATANQGSEATYESGFVIDKFPISRPNLTFSTLTVSNMSPEDSSIYLCGVGQGNGYTFGSGTRLTVV.